Described below is a single TCR beta chain sequence and its context. It was with a sample-barcoded 5' primer and a J-beta primer mix that a second PCR of roughly 7 to 12 cycles was run. TCRdb reprocessed the 5' RACE reads via MiXCR and lists one record per CDR3 protein. The sample has hundreds of thousands of distinct CDR3 sequences, around 49% seen once. CDR3 length equals 13 residues. Per germline, CDR1 LGHDT and CDR2 YNNKEL (reference sequence). V dropped 3 bases and J dropped 5 bases, with 10 bases sitting between them. Every donor gave about 9 milliliters of peripheral blood. The sample comes from a study of blood T cells in healthy people across ages.

The sample comprised blood. V is TRBV3-1 and J is TRBJ2-5; D gene unclear. The receptor was derived from a woman aged 60-75 years in good health. For the CDR3, the DNA is TGTGCCAGCAGCCACCTAGGTGGGGAGACCCAGTACTTC. Encoded protein: CASSHLGGETQYF.